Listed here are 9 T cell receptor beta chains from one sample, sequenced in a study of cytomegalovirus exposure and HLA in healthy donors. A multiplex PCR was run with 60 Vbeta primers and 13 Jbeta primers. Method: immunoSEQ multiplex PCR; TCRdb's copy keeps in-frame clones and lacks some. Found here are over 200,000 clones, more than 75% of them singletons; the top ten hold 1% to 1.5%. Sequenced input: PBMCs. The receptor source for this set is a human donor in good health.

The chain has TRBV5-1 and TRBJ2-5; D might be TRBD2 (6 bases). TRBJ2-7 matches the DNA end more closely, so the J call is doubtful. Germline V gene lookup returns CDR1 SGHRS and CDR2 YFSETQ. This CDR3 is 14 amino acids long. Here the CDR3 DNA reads TGCGCCAGCAGCTTGGGGGGGGACCCTTACGAGCAGTACTTC. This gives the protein CASSLGGDPYEQYF.

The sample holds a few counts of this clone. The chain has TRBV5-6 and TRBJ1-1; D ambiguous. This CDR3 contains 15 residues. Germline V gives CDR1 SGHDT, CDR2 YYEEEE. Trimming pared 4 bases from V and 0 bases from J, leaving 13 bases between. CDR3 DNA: TGTGCCAGCAGCAAACGTCGGACTATGAACACTGAAGCTTTCTTT. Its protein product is CASSKRRTMNTEAFF.

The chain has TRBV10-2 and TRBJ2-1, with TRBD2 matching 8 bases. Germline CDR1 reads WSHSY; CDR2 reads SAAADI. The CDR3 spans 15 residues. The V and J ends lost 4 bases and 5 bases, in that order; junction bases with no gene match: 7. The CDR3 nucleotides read TGCGCCAGCAGTGCGGTGCGGGAGGACGACAATGAGCAGTTCTTC. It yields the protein CASSAVREDDNEQFF.

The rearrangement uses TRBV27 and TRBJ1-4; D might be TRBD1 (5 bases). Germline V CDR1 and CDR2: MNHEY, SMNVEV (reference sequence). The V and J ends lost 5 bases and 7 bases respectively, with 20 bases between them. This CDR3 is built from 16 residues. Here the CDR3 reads CASSPRTNPGGEKLFF. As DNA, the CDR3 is TGTGCCAGCAGTCCCCGGACTAACCCGGGGGGTGAAAAACTGTTTTTT.

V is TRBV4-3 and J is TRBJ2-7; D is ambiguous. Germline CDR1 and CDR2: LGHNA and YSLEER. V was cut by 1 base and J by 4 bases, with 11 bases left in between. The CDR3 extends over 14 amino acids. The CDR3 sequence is CASSQVVGAYEQYF. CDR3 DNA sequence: TGCGCCAGCAGCCAAGTCGTTGGAGCTTACGAGCAGTACTTC.

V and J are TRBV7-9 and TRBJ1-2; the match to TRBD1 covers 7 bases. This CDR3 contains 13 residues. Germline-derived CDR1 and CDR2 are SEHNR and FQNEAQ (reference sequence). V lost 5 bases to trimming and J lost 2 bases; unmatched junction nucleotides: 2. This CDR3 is CASSPTGNYGYTF. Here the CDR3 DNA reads TGTGCCAGCAGCCCGACAGGGAACTATGGCTACACCTTC.

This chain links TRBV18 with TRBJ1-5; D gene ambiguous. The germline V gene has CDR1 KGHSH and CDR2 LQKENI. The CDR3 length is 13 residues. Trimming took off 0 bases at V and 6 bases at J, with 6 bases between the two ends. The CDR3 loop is CASSPPSSQPQHF. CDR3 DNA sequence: TGTGCCAGCTCACCACCGTCCAGTCAGCCCCAGCATTTT.

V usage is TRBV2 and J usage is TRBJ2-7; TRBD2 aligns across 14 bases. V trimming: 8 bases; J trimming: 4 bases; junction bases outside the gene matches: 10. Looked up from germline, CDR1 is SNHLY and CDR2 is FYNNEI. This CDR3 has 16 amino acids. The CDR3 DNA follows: TGTGCCAGCCTAGATCGACTAGCGGGAGGGCTATACGAGCAGTACTTC. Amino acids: CASLDRLAGGLYEQYF. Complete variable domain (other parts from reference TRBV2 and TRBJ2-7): EPEVTQTPSHQVTQMGQEVILRCVPISNHLYFYWYRQILGQKVEFLVSFYNNEISEKSEIFDDQFSVERPDGSNFTLKIRSTKLEDSAMYFCASLDRLAGGLYEQYFGPGTRLTVT.

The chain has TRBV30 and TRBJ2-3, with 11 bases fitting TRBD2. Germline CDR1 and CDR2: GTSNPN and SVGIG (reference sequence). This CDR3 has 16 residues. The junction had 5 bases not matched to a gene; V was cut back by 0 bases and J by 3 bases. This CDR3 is CAWSVRWTSGTDTQYF. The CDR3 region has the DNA TGTGCCTGGAGTGTACGATGGACTAGCGGGACAGATACGCAGTATTTT.